A single count supports the clone carrying this TCR beta chain. No antigen is known for it. With 1 base removed from V and 4 bases from J, the gap between germline ends came to 7 bases. The CDR3 has 13 amino acids. Germline V gene lookup returns CDR1 LGHDT and CDR2 YNNKEL (reference sequence). The sample belongs to a study of T cell responses to AZD1222 COVID-19 vaccine. Study-level findings and limits: The span of vaccine-associated CD4 TCRs extended across spike, with dominance at 160-218 and 743-854.

Generated by immunoSEQ multiplex PCR, the TCRdb table keeps only in-frame clones and is missing some. The repertoire consists of tens of thousands of clones, with more than 70% occurring once and the leading ten covering roughly 21%. The sequenced sample was peripheral blood, obtained on day 0 of AZD1222 vaccination. The chain is built from TRBV3-1 (or the pseudogene TRBV3-2) and TRBJ1-1; D is unresolved. This sequence was found in an adult in good health. The CDR3 DNA sequence: TGTGCCAGCAGCCAAGTAGGTGGCACTGAAGCTTTCTTT. Protein product: CASSQVGGTEAFF.